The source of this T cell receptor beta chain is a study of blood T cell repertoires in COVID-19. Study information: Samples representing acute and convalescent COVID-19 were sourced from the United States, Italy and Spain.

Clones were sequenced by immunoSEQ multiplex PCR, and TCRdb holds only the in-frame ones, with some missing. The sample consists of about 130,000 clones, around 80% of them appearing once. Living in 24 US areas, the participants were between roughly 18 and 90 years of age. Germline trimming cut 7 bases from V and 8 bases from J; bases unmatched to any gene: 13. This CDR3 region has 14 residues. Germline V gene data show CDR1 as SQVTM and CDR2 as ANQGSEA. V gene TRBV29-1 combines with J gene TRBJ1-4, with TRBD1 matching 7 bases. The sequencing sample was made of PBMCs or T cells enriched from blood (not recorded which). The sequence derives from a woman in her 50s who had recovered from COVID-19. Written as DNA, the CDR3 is TGCAGCGCTAGGCCAGGGGGGTTCAACGAAAAACTGTTTTTT. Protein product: CSARPGGFNEKLFF. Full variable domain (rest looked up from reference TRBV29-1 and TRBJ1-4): SAVISQKPSRDICQRGTSLTIQCQVDSQVTMMFWYRQQPGQSLTLIATANQGSEATYESGFVIDKFPISRPNLTFSTLTVSNMSPEDSSIYLCSARPGGFNEKLFFGSGTQLSVL.